This is a list of T cell receptor beta chains from one sample in a study of cytomegalovirus exposure and HLA in healthy donors. Generated by immunoSEQ multiplex PCR, the TCRdb table keeps only in-frame clones and is missing some. The ten top clones account for 0.5% to 0.7%, within a sample of fewer than 130,000 clones. Sequenced: PBMCs. The receptors were sampled from a man aged 45-60 years in good health and CMV-seronegative. The CDR3 runs from the conserved cysteine through the conserved F or W. A D gene is named only where the DNA matches it firmly.

CASSHLTGKDTEAFF	TGTGCCAGCAGCCACCTGACAGGGAAGGACACTGAAGCTTTCTTT	TRBD1	TRBV6-6	TRBJ1-1	15
CASSDRDSGNTIYF	TGTGCCAGCAGCGACCGGGACTCTGGAAACACCATATATTTT	NA	TRBV9	TRBJ1-3	14
CASSLGWDSRTGEQYF	TGTGCCAGCAGCTTGGGCTGGGACTCCCGTACCGGCGAGCAGTACTTC	NA	TRBV7-9	TRBJ2-7	16
CASSQGGQSYEQYF	TGTGCCAGCAGCCAAGGGGGACAGTCCTACGAGCAGTACTTC	TRBD1	TRBV4-2	TRBJ2-7	14
CASSQGQTGYGYTF	TGTGCCAGCAGCCAAGGACAGACTGGCTATGGCTACACCTTC	NA	TRBV14	TRBJ1-2	14
CASSLGQGRTYEQYF	TGTGCCAGCAGCTTGGGACAGGGCCGAACCTACGAGCAGTACTTC	TRBD1	TRBV5-5	TRBJ2-7	15
CASSLAGGNQYF	TGTGCCAGCAGCTTGGCAGGGGGTAACCAGTACTTC	TRBD1	TRBV5-6	TRBJ2-5	12
CASSLSSGMIYNEQFF	TGTGCCAGCAGCTTATCTAGCGGGATGATCTACAATGAGCAGTTCTTC	TRBD2	TRBV7-9	TRBJ2-1	16
CSAQGTEAFF	TGCAGCGCTCAGGGCACTGAAGCTTTCTTT	NA	TRBV29-1	TRBJ1-1	10
CASRLSGEYNEQFF	TGTGCCAGTAGACTCAGCGGGGAGTACAATGAGCAGTTCTTC	TRBD2	TRBV19	TRBJ2-1	14
CASSQEFPGGDGYTF	TGTGCCAGCAGCCAAGAGTTTCCGGGGGGAGACGGCTACACCTTC	NA	TRBV14	TRBJ1-2	15
CAWSVPGFGNGYTF	TGTGCCTGGAGTGTTCCGGGATTCGGAAATGGCTACACCTTC	NA	TRBV30	TRBJ1-2	14
CASSFGRSGRGSYEQYF	TGTGCCAGCAGCTTTGGCCGTAGCGGGAGAGGATCCTACGAGCAGTACTTC	TRBD2	TRBV5-6	TRBJ2-7	17
CASSPGLGNTGELFF	TGTGCCAGCTCACCAGGCCTAGGGAACACCGGGGAGCTGTTTTTT	NA	TRBV18	TRBJ2-2	15
CASSSAPNSQPQHF	TGTGCCAGCAGCTCAGCCCCGAACAGTCAGCCCCAGCATTTT	NA	TRBV7-2	TRBJ1-5	14
CASSQLDSGYEQYF	TGTGCCAGCTCACAGTTGGACAGTGGGTACGAGCAGTACTTC	NA	TRBV18	TRBJ2-7	14
CASKGGQHTDTQYF	TGTGCCAGCAAGGGCGGACAGCACACAGATACGCAGTATTTT	NA	TRBV6-5	TRBJ2-3	14
CASSSSGQGASPLHF	TGTGCCAGCAGCTCCTCAGGACAGGGGGCTTCACCCCTCCACTTT	TRBD1	TRBV7-9	TRBJ1-6	15
CASSADRSSYNEQFF	TGTGCCAGCAGTGCTGACAGAAGCTCCTACAATGAGCAGTTCTTC	NA	TRBV27	TRBJ2-1	15
CATSRVRREGVPGTDTQYF	TGTGCCACCAGCAGAGTAAGACGGGAGGGGGTTCCGGGCACAGATACGCAGTATTTT	TRBD2	TRBV15	TRBJ2-3	19
CASSSDFSQETQYF	TGTGCCAGCAGCTCGGACTTCTCCCAAGAGACCCAGTACTTC	NA	TRBV7-8	TRBJ2-5	14
CASGLVTAPNSNYEQYF	TGTGCTAGTGGTTTGGTAACCGCGCCGAACAGTAACTACGAGCAGTACTTC	NA	TRBV12-5	TRBJ2-7	17
CASSGQKIQETQYF	TGTGCCAGCAGTGGCCAGAAGATCCAAGAGACCCAGTACTTC	NA	TRBV6-1	TRBJ2-5	14
CASTWSEETQYF	TGTGCCAGCACCTGGAGCGAAGAGACCCAGTACTTC	NA	TRBV6-6	TRBJ2-5	12
CASSQPGQGPAEAFF	TGTGCCAGTTCTCAACCGGGACAGGGGCCCGCTGAAGCTTTCTTT	TRBD1	TRBV19	TRBJ1-1	15
CAISPGRGTEAFF	TGTGCCATCAGCCCGGGCAGGGGCACTGAAGCTTTCTTT	NA	TRBV10-3	TRBJ1-1	13
CASSRGTGAGELFF	TGCGCCAGCAGTCGCGGGACAGGGGCCGGGGAGCTGTTTTTT	TRBD1	TRBV10-1	TRBJ2-2	14
CASSEGPTGESYEQYF	TGTGCCAGCAGCGAAGGGCCGACAGGGGAATCCTACGAGCAGTACTTC	TRBD1	TRBV7-2	TRBJ2-7	16
CASSQDLASATYEQYF	TGCGCCAGCAGCCAAGATTTGGCTAGCGCAACCTACGAGCAGTACTTC	NA	TRBV4-3	TRBJ2-7	16
CASSYSDRRYEQYF	TGTGCCAGCAGTTATTCGGACAGAAGATACGAGCAGTACTTC	NA	TRBV6-5	TRBJ2-7	14
CASSLYNSPLHF	TGTGCCAGCAGCCTATATAATTCACCCCTCCACTTT	NA	TRBV5-4	TRBJ1-6	12
CASSVEGQFNQPQHF	TGTGCCAGCAGCGTAGAGGGACAATTCAATCAGCCCCAGCATTTT	NA	TRBV9	TRBJ1-5	15
CASTSDRRTYEQYF	TGTGCCAGCACCTCAGACAGGCGAACCTACGAGCAGTACTTC	NA	TRBV7-2	TRBJ2-7	14
CASSWGGIETQYF	TGTGCCAGCAGTTGGGGGGGGATAGAGACCCAGTACTTC	TRBD2	TRBV6-5	TRBJ2-5	13
CASSIVADNSPLHF	TGTGCCAGTAGTATAGTTGCAGATAATTCACCCCTCCACTTT	NA	TRBV19	TRBJ1-6	14
CASSAGLAGVGETQYF	TGTGCCAGCAGCGCTGGACTAGCGGGAGTGGGAGAGACCCAGTACTTC	TRBD2	TRBV5-4	TRBJ2-5	16
CASNPTSGGQETQYF	TGCGCCAGCAACCCCACTAGCGGGGGGCAAGAGACCCAGTACTTC	TRBD2	TRBV5-1	TRBJ2-5	15
CASSHLTRNTEAFF	TGTGCCAGTAGCCATCTAACGAGGAACACTGAAGCTTTCTTT	NA	TRBV19	TRBJ1-1	14
CSVEQVVNYGYTF	TGCAGCGTTGAACAGGTGGTTAACTATGGCTACACCTTC	NA	TRBV29-1	TRBJ1-2	13
CASSWSGTGSGYTF	TGTGCCAGCAGCTGGAGTGGTACAGGGAGTGGCTACACCTTC	NA	TRBV11-2	TRBJ1-2	14
CASSQGSGIVSYEQYF	TGTGCCAGCAGCCAAGGTAGCGGGATAGTCTCCTACGAGCAGTACTTC	TRBD2	TRBV4-2	TRBJ2-7	16
CASSSHPGDTDTQYF	TGTGCCAGTAGTTCACACCCGGGGGACACAGATACGCAGTATTTT	NA	TRBV19	TRBJ2-3	15
CASSLARSGLYNEQFF	TGTGCCAGCAGCTTAGCGCGCTCAGGACTTTACAATGAGCAGTTCTTC	NA	TRBV7-9	TRBJ2-1	16
CASSDRGTFKQYF	TGTGCCAGCAGTGACCGCGGGACCTTTAAGCAGTACTTC	NA	TRBV25-1	TRBJ2-7	13
CASSLGRGASGELFF	TGTGCCAGCAGCTTAGGCAGGGGGGCCAGCGGGGAGCTGTTTTTT	NA	TRBV13	TRBJ2-2	15
CASSFSTTQGLSSQYF	TGTGCCAGCAGCTTCTCCACCACACAGGGTCTCTCTTCGCAGTATTTT	NA	TRBV7-9	TRBJ2-3	16
CASSAQVNTEAFF	TGTGCTAGCAGCGCACAGGTGAACACTGAAGCTTTCTTT	NA	TRBV7-7	TRBJ1-1	13
CAISERGTPNADTQYF	TGTGCCATCAGTGAGAGGGGGACGCCCAACGCAGATACGCAGTATTTT	NA	TRBV10-3	TRBJ2-3	16